The 21 T cell receptor beta chains reported below all come from one sample, sequenced in a study of cytomegalovirus exposure and HLA in healthy donors. PCR used 60 Vbeta primers and 13 Jbeta primers. Produced via immunoSEQ multiplex PCR; TCRdb's table is partial and in-frame only. The sample lists roughly 200,000 clones, around 80% occurring once. The specimen sequenced was PBMCs. These receptors were taken from a woman aged 30 to 39 in good health and CMV-seropositive.

This chain joins TRBV7-8 and TRBJ2-7, with 7 bases aligning to TRBD1. The CDR3 has 15 amino acids. The V and J ends lost 1 base and 2 bases, in that order; junction bases with no gene match: 5. The germline gives CDR1 SGHVS, CDR2 FQNEAQ. Here the CDR3 reads CASSLVGGQAYEQYF. As DNA, the CDR3 is TGTGCCAGCAGCTTAGTAGGGGGCCAAGCCTACGAGCAGTACTTC.

This clone was observed once. The V gene is TRBV29-1, the J gene TRBJ1-2, with 7 bases that match TRBD1. Germline V lookup: CDR1 SQVTM, CDR2 ANQGSEA. The CDR3 spans 12 residues. The junction had 9 bases not matched to a gene; V was cut back by 6 bases and J by 8 bases. CDR3 residues: CSVEGQILGYTF. The CDR3 DNA reads TGCAGCGTGGAGGGACAGATTCTGGGCTACACCTTC.

This clone was observed a single time. V is TRBV13 and J is TRBJ2-1, with D perhaps TRBD2 (6 bases). Looked up from germline, CDR1 is PRHDT and CDR2 is FYEKMQ (reference sequence). Trimming shortened V by 5 bases and J by 8 bases, and 16 bases separated the two germline ends. The CDR3 consists of 14 residues. CDR3 sequence reads: CASSARLVSDEQFF. The CDR3 DNA sequence: TGTGCCAGCAGCGCCCGACTAGTTTCGGATGAGCAGTTCTTC.

This clone occurred once. The chain couples TRBV7-8 to TRBJ2-3, with TRBD1 matching 9 bases. With V trimmed by 5 bases and J by 4 bases, 13 bases remained unmatched. Germline lookup yields CDR1 SGHVS and CDR2 FQNEAQ. The CDR3 covers 17 residues. The CDR3, as DNA: TGTGCCAGCAGCCCGGGGGGTACAGGGGGCGCGTCAGATACGCAGTATTTT. Translated: CASSPGGTGGASDTQYF.

This clone was counted a single time. This chain connects TRBV7-9 to TRBJ2-7; 10 bases match TRBD1. V lost 5 bases and J lost 5; bases outside the gene matches: 6. The CDR3 is 14 amino acids. The germline V gene encodes CDR1 SEHNR and CDR2 FQNEAQ (reference sequence). In DNA form, the CDR3 reads TGTGCCAGCAGCATCGACAGGGGGCAAGACGAGCAGTACTTC. This encodes CASSIDRGQDEQYF.

This rearrangement joins TRBV5-3 to TRBJ1-2; no clear D gene. TRBV5-3 is an open reading frame whose function is uncertain. The CDR3 runs to 13 residues. The V end lost 1 base, the J end lost 8 bases, and 12 bases lay between the germline ends. The CDR3: CARSLRGFWGYTF. DNA of the CDR3: TGTGCCAGAAGCTTGCGGGGATTCTGGGGCTACACCTTC.

This chain connects TRBV19 to TRBJ1-2; TRBD1 aligns across 7 bases. J was trimmed by 3 bases and V by 5 bases; bases with no gene match: 6. This CDR3 has 14 residues. From germline, CDR1 is LNHDA and CDR2 SQIVND (reference sequence). This chain's CDR3 is CASSPKGADYGYTF. Here the CDR3 DNA reads TGTGCCAGTAGTCCAAAGGGGGCTGACTATGGCTACACCTTC. Full variable domain (outside the CDR3, taken from reference TRBV19 and TRBJ1-2): DGGITQSPKYLFRKEGQNVTLSCEQNLNHDAMYWYRQDPGQGLRLIYYSQIVNDFQKGDIAEGYSVSREKKESFPLTVTSAQKNPTAFYLCASSPKGADYGYTFGSGTRLTVV.

The chain couples TRBV4-2 to TRBJ2-2; TRBD1 might be the D (5 bases). This CDR3 is 17 amino acids long. V lost 6 bases and J lost 4, with 21 bases in between. Germline CDR1 is LGHNA and CDR2 is YNFKEQ. In DNA, the CDR3 is TGTGCCAGCAGTCCACCAAGGGGCACAGACTTCACCGGGGAGCTGTTTTTT. Translated, it gives CASSPPRGTDFTGELFF.

The chain couples TRBV5-1 to TRBJ2-1; TRBD2 is a possible D gene (7 bases). V shed 2 bases and J shed 4 bases, with 19 bases lying between them. CDR3 length: 17 residues. CDR1 and CDR2 (germline): SGHRS, YFSETQ. CDR3 bases: TGCGCCAGCAGCTTAAGGGGGGGACTCCAGGATTACAATGAGCAGTTCTTC. Protein product: CASSLRGGLQDYNEQFF.

This sequence joins TRBV11-2 and TRBJ2-5, with no clear D. V shed 4 bases and J shed 7 bases, with 10 bases lying between them. The germline gives CDR1 SGHAT, CDR2 FQNNGV. The CDR3 is made up of 12 amino acids. The CDR3 DNA reads TGTGCCAGCAGCTCCCTTGCCGGGACCCAGTACTTC. It translates to CASSSLAGTQYF.

This chain connects TRBV7-2 to TRBJ1-1; D is ambiguous. The CDR3 loop spans 19 amino acids. V lost 1 base and J 1 base, leaving 22 bases between the germline ends. Germline V gene sequence: CDR1 SGHTA, CDR2 FQGNSA. CDR3 sequence reads: CASSLGLSGLSYANTEAFF. The CDR3 nucleotides are TGTGCCAGCAGCTTAGGGTTGTCGGGGTTATCCTACGCGAACACTGAAGCTTTCTTT.

CDR3 residues: CASSLAVSGSWGETQYF. The CDR3 DNA follows: TGTGCCAGCAGCTTAGCGGTTAGCGGGAGTTGGGGGGAGACCCAGTACTTC. This sequence joins TRBV7-2 and TRBJ2-5; TRBD2 matches at 9 bases. With V trimmed by 0 bases and J by 5 bases, 10 bases remained unmatched. Germline values: CDR1 SGHTA, CDR2 FQGNSA. The CDR3 has 17 residues.

The genes are TRBV5-4 and TRBJ1-3; 7 positions match TRBD1. The ends lost 5 bases at V and 2 bases at J; junction bases unmatched: 10. Looked up from germline, CDR1 is SGHNT and CDR2 is YYREEE (reference sequence). The CDR3 is made up of 16 amino acids. CDR3 coding DNA: TGTGCCAGCAGTCAGCCCACAGGGGTCCCTGGAAACACCATATATTTT. This gives the protein CASSQPTGVPGNTIYF.

V usage is TRBV30 and J usage is TRBJ1-5; D call uncertain. Germline V gene sequence: CDR1 GTSNPN, CDR2 SVGIG (reference sequence). V was clipped by 2 bases and J by 7 bases, with 12 bases between them. This CDR3 comprises 13 residues. The CDR3 is CAWSPFAGQPQHF. CDR3 sequence (DNA): TGTGCCTGGAGTCCCTTCGCAGGCCAGCCCCAGCATTTT.

The chain links TRBV15 to TRBJ2-5; 10 nucleotides agree with TRBD2. Per germline, CDR1 LNHNV and CDR2 YYDKDF (reference sequence). The CDR3 is 15 residues long. V lost 7 bases and J lost 5; bases outside the gene matches: 10. CDR3: CATKRAGGKGETQYF. In nucleotides, the CDR3 is TGTGCCACCAAGCGAGCGGGAGGGAAGGGGGAGACCCAGTACTTC.

This clone was counted between two and nine times. V is TRBV7-8 and J is TRBJ2-1; 7 nucleotides agree with TRBD2. Germline values: CDR1 SGHVS, CDR2 FQNEAQ. V gave up 8 bases and J gave up 4 bases; unmatched junction bases: 11. The CDR3 runs to 15 residues. The CDR3 is CASDERDTLYNEQFF. Here the CDR3 DNA reads TGTGCCAGCGACGAGCGGGATACACTATACAATGAGCAGTTCTTC.

The chain combines TRBV6-1 with TRBJ2-7, with D possibly TRBD2 on 5 matching bases. The germline V gene encodes CDR1 MNHNS and CDR2 SASEGT. CDR3 size: 12 residues. V was cut by 7 bases and J by 6 bases, with 13 bases left in between. The CDR3 nucleotides read TGTGCCAGCAACCCCGCAGGAGGCGAGCAGTACTTC. Protein product: CASNPAGGEQYF.

The gene calls are TRBV4-1 and TRBJ2-2; maybe TRBD2 (5 bases). The germline gives CDR1 MGHRA, CDR2 YSYEKL. The germline V and J ends were trimmed by 3 bases and 6 bases, with 14 bases remaining between them. The CDR3 has 15 amino acids. The CDR3, as DNA: TGCGCCAGCAGCCAGGGCCCCTCCGGGGCCGGGGAGCTGTTTTTT. It is translated as CASSQGPSGAGELFF.

The rearrangement uses TRBV10-3 and TRBJ2-7; possible D gene TRBD2, 7 bases. The CDR3 runs 14 residues. The V gene lost 7 bases and the J gene lost 4 bases, with 17 bases spanning the gap. The germline V gene has CDR1 ENHRY and CDR2 SYGVKD. CDR3 sequence (DNA): TGTGCCATCACACCTGAGGGGGGGATATACGAGCAGTACTTC. As protein: CAITPEGGIYEQYF.

This clone has more than one count but fewer than ten. CDR3 amino acids: CASSVGTGGNYGYTF. The CDR3 nucleotides read TGTGCCAGCAGCGTTGGGACAGGGGGAAACTATGGCTACACCTTC. The chain employs TRBV9 and TRBJ1-2; 11 bases map to TRBD1. Germline V gene sequence: CDR1 SGDLS, CDR2 YYNGEE. With V trimmed by 2 bases and J by 2 bases, 2 bases remained unmatched. The CDR3 contains 15 residues.

The CDR3 region is CASSYSAIQYF. CDR3 sequence (DNA): TGTGCCAGCAGTTACTCGGCCATTCAGTACTTC. V and J are TRBV6-6 and TRBJ2-4, with D unclear. V was cut by 0 bases and J by 9 bases, with 3 bases left in between. The germline V gene encodes CDR1 MNHNY and CDR2 SVGAGI (reference sequence). The CDR3 totals 11 residues.